This T cell receptor beta chain was found in a study of OX40 agonist ivuxolimab in advanced cancers. Study details: Dose-escalation subjects each had hepatocellular carcinoma, melanoma, renal cell or head and neck cancer.

V shed 2 bases and J shed 1 base, with 9 bases lying between them. CDR1 is SEHNR, CDR2 FQNEAQ, per germline (reference sequence). This CDR3 contains 15 residues. Assay: immunoSEQ multiplex PCR; the TCRdb copy retains only in-frame clones and omits some. The profile shows about 76,000 clones, around 85% of them singletons. This receptor was identified in an adult with an advanced solid tumor such as melanoma, head and neck, liver or kidney cancer. Specimen: CD4+ or CD8+ T cells sorted from blood, collected in a trial of the OX40 agonist ivuxolimab. V usage is TRBV7-9 and J usage is TRBJ2-1; no reliable D call. As DNA, the CDR3 is TGTGCCAGCAGCTTAACGGATTTTTCCTACAATGAGCAGTTCTTC. Residues: CASSLTDFSYNEQFF. Full variable domain (missing parts from reference TRBV7-9 and TRBJ2-1): DTGVSQNPRHKITKRGQNVTFRCDPISEHNRLYWYRQTLGQGPEFLTYFQNEAQLEKSRLLSDRFSAERPKGSFSTLEIQRTEQGDSAMYLCASSLTDFSYNEQFFGPGTRLTVL.